The clone carrying this T cell receptor (beta chain) has just one count. This entry belongs to a study of blood T cell repertoires in COVID-19. The wider study: PBMCs, B-cell-depleted T cells, or T cells provided the cDNA or gDNA that made up the material.

In the authors' workflow: Researchers report that nucleated cell counts were estimated from reference gene primer amplification. The table came from immunoSEQ multiplex PCR; TCRdb's copy has only in-frame clones and leaves some out. Clone size and the V and J calls come from that table; the DNA yielded D and trimming. The repertoire holds some 220,000 clones, with approximately 85% as singletons. Seattle patients were enrolled during active infection and followed longitudinally. The receptor comes from a woman in her seventies with COVID-19, enrolled during active disease. Sequenced material: peripheral blood.

CDR3 DNA: TGTGCCTGGGAGCGTAGCACAGATACGCAGTATTTT. Encoded protein: CAWERSTDTQYF. This chain links TRBV30 with TRBJ2-3; D is uncertain. The CDR3 totals 12 residues. In germline, CDR1 is GTSNPN, CDR2 SVGIG (reference sequence). V was shortened by 5 bases and J by 0 bases, with 6 bases between the two germline ends.